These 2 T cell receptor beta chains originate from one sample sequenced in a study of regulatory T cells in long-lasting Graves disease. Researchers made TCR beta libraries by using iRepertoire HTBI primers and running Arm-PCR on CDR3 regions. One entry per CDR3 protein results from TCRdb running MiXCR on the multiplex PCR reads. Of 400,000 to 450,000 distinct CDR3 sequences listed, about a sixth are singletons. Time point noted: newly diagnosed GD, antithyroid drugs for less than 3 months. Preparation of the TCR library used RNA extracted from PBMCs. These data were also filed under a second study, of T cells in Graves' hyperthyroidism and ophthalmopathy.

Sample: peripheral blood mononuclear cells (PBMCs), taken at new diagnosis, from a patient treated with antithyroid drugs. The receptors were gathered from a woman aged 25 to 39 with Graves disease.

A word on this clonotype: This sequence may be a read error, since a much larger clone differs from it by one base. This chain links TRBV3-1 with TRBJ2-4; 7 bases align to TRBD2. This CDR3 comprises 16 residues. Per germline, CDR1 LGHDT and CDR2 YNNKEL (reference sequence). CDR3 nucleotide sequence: TGTGCCAGCAGCCAAACGACTAGCAGAGCCAAATACATTCAGTACTTC. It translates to CASSQTTSRAKYIQYF.

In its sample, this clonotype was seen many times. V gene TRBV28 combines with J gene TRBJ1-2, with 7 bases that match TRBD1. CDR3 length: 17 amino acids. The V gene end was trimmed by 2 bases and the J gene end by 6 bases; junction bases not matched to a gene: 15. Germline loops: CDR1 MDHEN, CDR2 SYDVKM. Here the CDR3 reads CASSLGGWGGQNHGYTF. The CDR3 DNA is TGTGCCAGCAGTTTAGGGGGATGGGGGGGACAGAACCATGGCTACACCTTC.